This T cell receptor (beta chain) was recorded in a study of blood T cell repertoires in COVID-19. Study-wide background: Samples came from the United States, Italy and Spain, spanning acute and convalescent COVID-19. The analysed material was cDNA or gDNA that came from T cells, B-cell-depleted T cells, or PBMCs.

Germline assignment: CDR1 SGDLS and CDR2 YYNGEE. The CDR3 length is 14 residues. V dropped 3 bases and J dropped 3; count of bases not matched to a gene: 5. Authors' processing steps: Nucleated cell counts were estimated from reference gene primer amplification. Data came from immunoSEQ multiplex PCR; TCRdb stores just in-frame clones and leaves some out. That table furnishes V, J and clone size, whereas the DNA furnished D and trimming. The table has about 120,000 clones, around 77% seen once; the top ten hold over 6.5%. This TCR derives from a human donor in a cohort sampled during active COVID-19. The chain recombines TRBV9 with TRBJ1-1; 7 positions match TRBD1. The sequencing input was peripheral blood. CDR3 sequence (DNA): TGTGCCAGCAGCGAACAGGGGCTCGACACTGAAGCTTTCTTT. It yields the protein CASSEQGLDTEAFF.